This passage covers 21 T cell receptor beta chains from one sample sequenced in a study of radiotherapy plus CTLA-4 blockade in lung cancer. Data came from immunoSEQ multiplex PCR; TCRdb stores just in-frame clones and leaves some out. The sample lists some 110,000 clones; about 83% were seen once. The sequences come from peripheral blood, collected from a patient treated with radiotherapy plus ipilimumab. Source of these receptors: a human donor with non-small cell lung cancer who had a partial response to radiotherapy plus ipilimumab.

The CDR3 loop reads CASLGAGQGREQYV. CDR3 nucleotides: TGTGCAAGTTTAGGGGCTGGACAGGGAAGAGAGCAGTACGTC. The chain links TRBV12-2 to TRBJ2-7; TRBD1, the D gene given by the table, was not confirmed from the DNA. TRBV12-2 is assigned pseudogene status. CDR3 length equals 14 residues.

This sequence joins TRBV28 and TRBJ2-5, with D tentatively TRBD1 (5 bases). The tail of the sequence fits TRBJ2-7 better, so the J call may be wrong. Germline values: CDR1 MDHEN, CDR2 SYDVKM. The CDR3 covers 12 residues. This chain's CDR3 is CASSVQGYEQYF. CDR3 DNA sequence: TGTGCCAGCAGTGTTCAGGGCTACGAGCAGTACTTC.

This chain joins TRBV25-1 and TRBJ1-4, with unresolved D. This CDR3 has 14 residues. V lost 3 bases to trimming and J lost 8 bases, with 13 bases between them. Germline V gives CDR1 MGHDK, CDR2 SYGVNS. CDR3 protein: CASSETPNREKLFF. The CDR3 DNA reads TGTGCCAGCAGTGAGACTCCGAATCGAGAAAAACTGTTTTTT.

There are a few counts of this clone. The chain couples TRBV9 to TRBJ1-3, with unresolved D. This CDR3 contains 13 residues. The V and J ends lost 4 bases and 3 bases respectively, with 8 bases between them. Per germline, CDR1 SGDLS and CDR2 YYNGEE. The chain's CDR3 is CASSFRLGNTIYF. The CDR3 coding sequence is TGTGCCAGCAGCTTCAGACTTGGAAACACCATATATTTT.

This chain joins TRBV7-2 and TRBJ1-2; D call uncertain. Germline CDR1 is SGHTA and CDR2 is FQGNSA. The CDR3 has 14 amino acids. Trimming removed 1 base at V and 0 bases at J, with 6 bases between. The CDR3 sequence is CASSLVTPNYGYTF. The CDR3 DNA reads as TGTGCCAGCAGCTTAGTGACACCTAACTATGGCTACACCTTC.

The rearrangement joins TRBV2 to TRBJ2-7; D is ambiguous. CDR1 and CDR2 from the germline V gene are SNHLY and FYNNEI. The CDR3 contains 14 residues. V shed 6 bases and J shed 1 base, with 13 bases lying between them. CDR3: CASSHSPESYEQYF. CDR3 coding DNA: TGTGCCAGCAGCCACAGCCCGGAATCCTACGAGCAGTACTTC. The full variable domain, rest sourced from reference TRBV2 and TRBJ2-7, is EPEVTQTPSHQVTQMGQEVILRCVPISNHLYFYWYRQILGQKVEFLVSFYNNEISEKSEIFDDQFSVERPDGSNFTLKIRSTKLEDSAMYFCASSHSPESYEQYFGPGTRLTVT.

This chain links TRBV2 with TRBJ1-5; TRBD1 matches 8 bases. V was pared by 6 bases and J by 0 bases, with 4 bases of the junction left unmatched. Germline CDR1 reads SNHLY; CDR2 reads FYNNEI. The length of the CDR3 is 15 residues. The CDR3 protein is CASREQGDSNQPQHF. In nucleotides, the CDR3 is TGTGCCAGCAGAGAACAGGGGGATAGCAATCAGCCCCAGCATTTT.

The CDR3 here is CAWSKDMTYEQYF. The CDR3 DNA sequence: TGTGCCTGGTCGAAGGACATGACCTACGAGCAGTACTTC. V gene TRBV30 combines with J gene TRBJ2-7; D is perhaps TRBD1 (5 bases). This CDR3 has 13 residues. V was cut by 5 bases and J by 2 bases, with 13 bases left in between. The V gene's germline CDR1 is GTSNPN and CDR2 SVGIG (reference sequence).

The chain recombines TRBV29-1 with TRBJ2-5, with 7 bases identical to TRBD1. The CDR3 spans 13 residues. V gave up 6 bases and J gave up 4 bases; unmatched junction bases: 8. Germline CDR1 reads SQVTM; CDR2 reads ANQGSEA. The CDR3 region is CSVRGLFLETQYF. The CDR3 nucleotides are TGCAGCGTGAGGGGGCTATTTCTAGAGACCCAGTACTTC.

CDR3 amino acids: CASSRTPETYEQYV. The CDR3 coding sequence is TGTGCCAGCAGTCGGACACCGGAGACCTACGAGCAGTACGTC. The chain carries TRBV27 and TRBJ2-7, with D possibly TRBD1 on 5 matching bases. The CDR3 is 14 amino acids. Germline lookup yields CDR1 MNHEY and CDR2 SMNVEV (reference sequence). The ends were cut back, 5 bases at V and 2 bases at J, with 13 bases in the middle.

The V call is TRBV7-8, the J call TRBJ2-1, with a tentative D call TRBD2 (5 bases). This CDR3 has 15 amino acids. Per the germline V gene, CDR1 is SGHVS and CDR2 is FQNEAQ. The germline V and J ends were trimmed by 0 bases and 0 bases, with 6 bases remaining between them. CDR3 region: CASSLAGVSYNEQFF. DNA of the CDR3: TGTGCCAGCAGCTTAGCGGGAGTCTCCTACAATGAGCAGTTCTTC.

The genes are TRBV2 and TRBJ2-2; weak D call: TRBD1 (5 bases). Trimming shortened V by 3 bases and J by 5 bases, and 10 bases separated the two germline ends. This CDR3 contains 14 residues. Germline loops: CDR1 SNHLY, CDR2 FYNNEI. CDR3 sequence (DNA): TGTGCCAGCAGTGAGTTCAGGGAAACCGGGGAGCTGTTTTTT. Amino acids: CASSEFRETGELFF.

The chain uses TRBV28 and TRBJ2-7; D is possibly TRBD2 (6 bases). In germline, CDR1 is MDHEN, CDR2 SYDVKM. This CDR3 contains 16 residues. Trimming stripped 5 bases from V and 0 bases from J, with 17 bases between. The DNA for the CDR3 is TGTGCCAGCAGTACAACGGGAGCGGGCTTCTCCTACGAGCAGTACTTC. Translation gives CASSTTGAGFSYEQYF.

This chain connects TRBV5-1 to TRBJ1-1; D ambiguous. The CDR3 runs to 14 residues. Germline V gene data show CDR1 as SGHRS and CDR2 as YFSETQ. Trimming pared 0 bases from V and 4 bases from J, leaving 10 bases between. The CDR3 sequence: CASSLVRSGTEAFF. The DNA for the CDR3 is TGCGCCAGCAGCTTGGTGCGGTCGGGCACTGAAGCTTTCTTT.

Comments on this clone: Distinct nucleotide sequences in the sample also encode this CDR3. This sequence joins TRBV25-1 and TRBJ2-1; TRBD2 matches at 12 bases. CDR3 length: 18 residues. CDR1 and CDR2 (germline): MGHDK, SYGVNS. Trimming cost V 0 bases and J 3 bases; bases outside gene matches: 6. CDR3 sequence (DNA): TGTGCCAGCAGTGAATATCGAGAACTAGCGGGAGGCTACAATGAGCAGTTCTTC. It codes for CASSEYRELAGGYNEQFF.

The chain has TRBV20-1 and TRBJ1-2; possible D gene TRBD1, 6 bases. Germline CDR1 and CDR2: DFQATT and SNEGSKA (reference sequence). The CDR3 is 11 residues long. Deletions cut 8 bases from V and 5 bases from J, with 12 bases between. The CDR3 loop reads CSSQGVYGYTF. The CDR3 DNA sequence: TGCAGTTCACAGGGTGTTTATGGCTACACCTTC.

The V call is TRBV5-5, the J call TRBJ1-1, with 7 bases matching TRBD1. The ends lost 4 bases at V and 6 bases at J; junction bases unmatched: 9. CDR3 length equals 14 residues. Germline V CDR1 and CDR2: SGHKS, YYEKEE (reference sequence). CDR3 residues: CASSTQGGRSEAFF. The CDR3 DNA sequence: TGTGCCAGCAGCACCCAGGGGGGCAGATCTGAAGCTTTCTTT. The full variable domain, in which reference TRBV5-5 and TRBJ1-1 provide the parts outside the CDR3, is DAGVTQSPTHLIKTRGQQVTLRCSPISGHKSVSWYQQVLGQGPQFIFQYYEKEERGRGNFPDRFSARQFPNYSSELNVNALLLGDSALYLCASSTQGGRSEAFFGQGTRLTVV.

The chain has TRBV5-8 and TRBJ1-1, with 7 bases aligning to TRBD1. Germline V lookup: CDR1 SGHTS, CDR2 YDEGEE. The CDR3 is 15 amino acids. V was clipped by 4 bases and J by 1 base; unmatched bases: 7. The CDR3 loop reads CASSLPGQPNTEAFF. In nucleotides, the CDR3 is TGTGCCAGCAGCCTTCCGGGACAGCCGAACACTGAAGCTTTCTTT.

The rearrangement links TRBV4-3 to TRBJ1-1; maybe TRBD1 (6 bases). This CDR3 is 16 amino acids long. Per germline, CDR1 LGHNA and CDR2 YSLEER. V lost 4 bases and J lost 3, with 18 bases in between. The CDR3 coding sequence is TGCGCCAGCAGCCCCCCGTCGGGGGGGCGGTACACTGAAGCTTTCTTT. Encoded protein: CASSPPSGGRYTEAFF.

This clone was detected a few times. The genes are TRBV6-5 and TRBJ1-5, with TRBD1 matching 7 bases. The CDR3 is 15 amino acids. CDR1 is MNHEY, CDR2 SVGAGI, per germline. The V gene end was trimmed by 5 bases and the J gene end by 5 bases; junction bases not matched to a gene: 9. CDR3 amino acids: CASSPRGQTDQPQHF. The DNA for the CDR3 is TGTGCCAGCAGTCCCCGGGGACAGACTGATCAGCCCCAGCATTTT.

The V call is TRBV7-6, the J call TRBJ2-1, with 8 bases identical to TRBD2. Germline lookup yields CDR1 SGHVS and CDR2 FNYEAQ. This CDR3 contains 16 residues. V was clipped by 2 bases and J by 7 bases; unmatched bases: 10. CDR3 protein: CASSLSPAGEVNEQFF. The CDR3 coding sequence is TGTGCCAGCAGCTTAAGTCCAGCGGGAGAGGTAAATGAGCAGTTCTTC.